These 18 T cell receptor beta chains originate from one sample sequenced in a study of T cell repertoires in cytomegalovirus infection. Their target antigens are unknown. One entry per CDR3 protein, called by TCRdb with MiXCR from the reads. The sample lists 750,000 to 950,000 distinct CDR3 sequences, 25% to 30% occurring once. Sequenced material: cultured CD8+ T cells from PBMCs, taken from culture after CMV antigen stimulation. All receptors come from a human donor in good health (CMV status not recorded). Some clones in this sample may be carry-over from other donors' samples.

This sequence joins TRBV12-5 and TRBJ1-4; TRBD1 matches at 8 bases. Germline CDR1 and CDR2: LGHNT and FRNRAP. The CDR3 contains 16 residues. With V trimmed by 0 bases and J by 6 bases, 6 bases remained unmatched. The CDR3: CASGLVYSGGYEKLFF. The CDR3 coding sequence is TGTGCTAGTGGTTTGGTATATTCAGGGGGCTATGAAAAACTGTTTTTT.

This rearrangement joins TRBV6-1 to TRBJ2-3; TRBD1 might be the D (5 bases). The CDR3 totals 19 residues. V was trimmed by 8 bases and J by 1 base, leaving 28 bases between them. Looked up from germline, CDR1 is MNHNS and CDR2 is SASEGT. The CDR3 protein is CASHKGSPKTLFGTDTQYF. The CDR3 DNA follows: TGTGCCAGCCATAAGGGGTCCCCCAAAACACTCTTTGGCACAGATACGCAGTATTTT.

The rearrangement joins TRBV6-1 to TRBJ2-1; no definite D call. Trimming removed 2 bases from V and 0 bases from J, with 14 bases in between. Germline V lookup: CDR1 MNHNS, CDR2 SASEGT. The CDR3 length is 17 residues. CDR3 residues: CASSEYPTSSSYNEQFF. CDR3 nucleotides: TGTGCCAGCAGTGAATATCCAACCTCCAGCTCCTACAATGAGCAGTTCTTC.

This chain joins TRBV28 and TRBJ2-1; 13 bases map to TRBD2. There are 15 residues in the CDR3. The V segment lost 10 bases and the J segment 3 bases; nucleotides outside the gene matches: 6. Germline CDR1 reads MDHEN; CDR2 reads SYDVKM. In DNA form, the CDR3 reads TGTGCCACCGTCACTAGCGGGGGGGGCTACAATGAGCAGTTCTTC. As protein: CATVTSGGGYNEQFF.

This clonotype was seen repeatedly, ten times or more. The chain links TRBV6-2 or TRBV6-3 to TRBJ2-7; D gene ambiguous. Trimming removed 0 bases at V and 1 base at J, with 4 bases between. Germline V gene lookup returns CDR1 MNHEY and CDR2 SVGEGT. The CDR3 totals 13 residues. The CDR3 spells CASSYSGSYEQYV. The CDR3 coding sequence is TGTGCCAGCAGTTACTCAGGGTCCTACGAGCAGTACGTC.

V and J are TRBV2 and TRBJ1-1; 8 nucleotides agree with TRBD1. The germline V gene encodes CDR1 SNHLY and CDR2 FYNNEI. Losses at the gene ends were 8 bases for V and 5 bases for J; bases not matched to a gene: 22. CDR3 length: 18 amino acids. Here the CDR3 DNA reads TGTGCCAGCTTTGAAGACGGACAGGGAGTTTTCGGATTAACTGAAGCTTTCTTT. Translated: CASFEDGQGVFGLTEAFF.

In this sample, this clonotype turned up a few times. The chain employs TRBV6-2 or TRBV6-3 and TRBJ2-7; D may be TRBD1 (6 bases). Germline-derived CDR1 and CDR2 are MNHEY and SVGEGT. The V gene lost 3 bases and the J gene lost 6 bases, with 18 bases spanning the gap. The CDR3 totals 15 residues. The CDR3 here is CASSYLRGPPSEQYV. The DNA for the CDR3 is TGTGCCAGCAGTTATCTCAGGGGACCCCCCTCCGAGCAGTACGTC.

The chain has TRBV27 and TRBJ2-7, with 9 bases fitting TRBD1. The germline V gene encodes CDR1 MNHEY and CDR2 SMNVEV (reference sequence). V trimming: 5 bases; J trimming: 0 bases; junction bases outside the gene matches: 8. The CDR3 is 16 amino acids. The CDR3 DNA is TGTGCCAGCAGTCCCCGGCCGGACAGGGGCTCCTACGAGCAGTACGTC. Its translation: CASSPRPDRGSYEQYV.

This clonotype was counted a few times. V usage is TRBV4-2 and J usage is TRBJ2-1; possible D gene TRBD2, 6 bases. CDR3 size: 14 residues. CDR1 LGHNA and CDR2 YNFKEQ come from the germline V gene. V shed 0 bases and J shed 9 bases, with 12 bases lying between them. The CDR3 region is CASSQENGGGEQFF. The CDR3 nucleotides read TGTGCCAGCAGCCAAGAGAACGGGGGTGGTGAGCAGTTCTTC.

This clonotype has just a few counts. The CDR3 nucleotides read TGTGCCAGCAGCCGGGACCCTTGGGGGAATTCACCCCTCCACTTT. Its protein is CASSRDPWGNSPLHF. The J gene is TRBJ1-6, the V gene TRBV5-6; tentatively, D is TRBD1 (5 bases). V dropped 4 bases and J dropped 7 bases, with 15 bases sitting between them. The CDR3 is 15 amino acids. Germline-derived CDR1 and CDR2 are SGHDT and YYEEEE.

The chain has TRBV6-5 and TRBJ2-7, with TRBD2 identical over 10 bases. Germline V lookup: CDR1 MNHEY, CDR2 SVGAGI. The CDR3 covers 19 residues. The V and J ends lost 2 bases and 2 bases, in that order; junction bases with no gene match: 15. CDR3 DNA sequence: TGTGCCAGCAGTTACAGTCGGCAGCATAGACTAGCGGGTACCTACGAGCAGTACTTC. This translates into CASSYSRQHRLAGTYEQYF.

In its sample, this clonotype was seen a few times. V gene TRBV11-2 combines with J gene TRBJ1-4, with D perhaps matching TRBD1 (5 bases). Germline V gene lookup returns CDR1 SGHAT and CDR2 FQNNGV. The CDR3 has 16 amino acids. V lost 5 bases and J lost 5, with 18 bases in between. CDR3 sequence: CASSPAAWDENEKLFF. The CDR3 nucleotides read TGTGCCAGCAGCCCCGCGGCCTGGGACGAAAATGAAAAACTGTTTTTT.

V gene TRBV12-3 or TRBV12-4 combines with J gene TRBJ1-2; the D gene is possibly TRBD1 (6 bases). Trimming took 3 bases from V and 8 from J, leaving 19 bases between them. This CDR3 has 15 residues. The CDR3 reads CASSFLQGTQKGYTF. The CDR3 coding sequence is TGTGCCAGCAGTTTCCTTCAGGGGACCCAAAAAGGCTACACCTTC.

Points on this clonotype: A much larger clone is a single base away; this may be a read error. The CDR3 protein is CASSLAYIWNTEAFF. The CDR3 DNA reads as TGTGCCAGCAGCTTAGCGTATATTTGGAACACTGAAGCTTTCTTT. This chain links TRBV7-6 with TRBJ1-1; no definite D call. Deletions cut 0 bases from V and 1 base from J, with 9 bases between. Germline-derived CDR1 and CDR2 are SGHVS and FNYEAQ. The CDR3 is 15 amino acids.

The V call is TRBV9, the J call TRBJ2-1; D possibly corresponds to TRBD2 (7 bases). Trimming stripped 4 bases from V and 10 bases from J, with 18 bases between. Germline-derived CDR1 and CDR2 are SGDLS and YYNGEE. The CDR3 totals 14 residues. The CDR3 coding sequence is TGTGCCAGCAGCCCATGGGGGGGGGCGGAGGAGCAGTTCTTC. Protein: CASSPWGGAEEQFF.

There are a few counts of this clonotype. This chain links TRBV10-3 with TRBJ1-3; D gene unclear. The CDR3 length is 14 residues. Germline loops: CDR1 ENHRY, CDR2 SYGVKD. V was pared by 7 bases and J by 4 bases, with 14 bases between. CDR3 bases: TGTGCCATCACGGAGGCGGGGAGCGGAAACACCATATATTTT. Protein product: CAITEAGSGNTIYF.

The chain carries TRBV12-3 or TRBV12-4 and TRBJ2-3, with D uncertain. This CDR3 region has 14 residues. V was cut by 2 bases and J by 4 bases, with 10 bases left in between. Here the CDR3 DNA reads TGTGCCAGCAGTTTATCCCCCGTATCAGATACGCAGTATTTT. It encodes CASSLSPVSDTQYF.

This clonotype was counted a few times. The rearrangement uses TRBV7-9 and TRBJ1-5; weak D call: TRBD1 (6 bases). Germline assignment: CDR1 SEHNR and CDR2 FQNEAQ (reference sequence). The CDR3 has 17 residues. The V gene lost 5 bases and the J gene lost 1 base, with 18 bases spanning the gap. The CDR3 DNA reads as TGTGCCAGCAGCGTAGGAGACACAAGGGGGAGCAATCAGCCCCAGCATTTT. Its translation: CASSVGDTRGSNQPQHF.